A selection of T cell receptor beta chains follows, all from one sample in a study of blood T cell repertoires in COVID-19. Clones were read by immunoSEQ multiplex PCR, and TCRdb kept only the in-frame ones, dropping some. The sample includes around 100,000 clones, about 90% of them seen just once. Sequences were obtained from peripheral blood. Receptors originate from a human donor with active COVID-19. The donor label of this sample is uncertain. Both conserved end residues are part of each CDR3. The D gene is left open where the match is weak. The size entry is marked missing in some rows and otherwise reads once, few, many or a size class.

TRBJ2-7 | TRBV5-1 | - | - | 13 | TGCGCCAGCAGCTTGAACGGGGGACCCATCCAGTACTTC | CASSLNGGPIQYF
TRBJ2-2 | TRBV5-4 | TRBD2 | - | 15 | TGTGCCAGCAGCCGTAGCGGGGGAAACACCGGGGAGCTGTTTTTT | CASSRSGGNTGELFF
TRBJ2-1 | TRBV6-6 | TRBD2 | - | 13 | TGTGCCAGCAGTTACACCGGGAGGGATGAGCAGTTCTTC | CASSYTGRDEQFF
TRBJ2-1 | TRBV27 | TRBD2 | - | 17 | TGTGCCAGCACCCCTGAATACCTAGCGGGGGAATACAATGAGCAGTTCTTC | CASTPEYLAGEYNEQFF
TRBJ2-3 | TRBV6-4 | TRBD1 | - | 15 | TGTGCCAGCAGTGAACAAGGGGGCGGCACAGATACGCAGTATTTT | CASSEQGGGTDTQYF
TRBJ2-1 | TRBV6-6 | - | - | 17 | TGTGCCAGCAGTCCAACTACAGGGCGCAGCTCCTACAATGAGCAGTTCTTC | CASSPTTGRSSYNEQFF
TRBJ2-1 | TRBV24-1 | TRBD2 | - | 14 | TGTGCCACCAGTGACACGGGACTAGCGGGGGACATTTTCTTC | CATSDTGLAGDIFF
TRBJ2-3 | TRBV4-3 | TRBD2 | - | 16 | TGCGCCAGCAGCCCTCGGACTAGCGGGGGCACAGATACGCAGTATTTT | CASSPRTSGGTDTQYF
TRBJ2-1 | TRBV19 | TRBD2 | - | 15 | TGTGCCAGTAGCCTAACTAGCGGCGACTACAATGAGCAGTTCTTC | CASSLTSGDYNEQFF
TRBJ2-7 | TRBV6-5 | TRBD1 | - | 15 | TGTGCCAGCAGTTCCCCCGGGACAGGGGGCGAGGAGCAGTACTTC | CASSSPGTGGEEQYF
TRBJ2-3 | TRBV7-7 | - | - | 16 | TGTGCTAGCAGCCAAGACTACTCATCTAGCACAGATACGCAGTATTTT | CASSQDYSSSTDTQYF
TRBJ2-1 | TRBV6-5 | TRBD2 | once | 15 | TGTGCCAGCGTAAGACTAGCGGGGGCCTACAATGAGCAGTTCTTC | CASVRLAGAYNEQFF
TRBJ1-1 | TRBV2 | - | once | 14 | TGTGCCAGCAGTGAAGCCGGGGGGGGCACTGAAGCTTTCTTT | CASSEAGGGTEAFF
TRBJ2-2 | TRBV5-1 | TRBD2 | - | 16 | TGCGCCAGCAGCGTGACGGCGGGGGGGCCTAACGGGGAGCTGTTTTTT | CASSVTAGGPNGELFF
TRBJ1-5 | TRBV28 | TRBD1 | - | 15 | TGTGCCAGCAGTCCCTTGACAGGGGCTTCTCAGCCCCAGCATTTT | CASSPLTGASQPQHF
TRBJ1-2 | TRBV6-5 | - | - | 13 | TGTGCCAGCAGCCTGAGTGGAGGATATGGCTACACCTTC | CASSLSGGYGYTF
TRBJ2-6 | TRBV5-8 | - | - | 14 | TGTGCCAGCAGCTCCCCGGGGGGGGCCAACGTCCTGACTTTC | CASSSPGGANVLTF
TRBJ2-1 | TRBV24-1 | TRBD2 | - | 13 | TGTGCCACTAGCGGGGGGTCCTACAATGAGCAGTTCTTC | CATSGGSYNEQFF
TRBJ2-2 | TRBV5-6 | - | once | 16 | TGTGCCAGCAGCTTGCTCGGGCGCGGGGCGAGCGAGGAGCTGTTTTTT | CASSLLGRGASEELFF
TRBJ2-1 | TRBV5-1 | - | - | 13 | TGCGCCAGCAGCTTGGTCGGGAGCAATGAGCAGTTCTTC | CASSLVGSNEQFF
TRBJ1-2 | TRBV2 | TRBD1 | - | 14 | TGTGCCAGCCGAGGACAGGGGGACTACTATGGCTACACCTTC | CASRGQGDYYGYTF
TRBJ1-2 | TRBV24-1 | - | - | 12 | TGTGCCACCGGCGGTAACTTATCTGGCTACACCTTC | CATGGNLSGYTF
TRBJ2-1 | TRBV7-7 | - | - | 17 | TGTGCCAGCAGTTTGGATATCGCGGGGACTCCCTACAATGAGCAGTTCTTC | CASSLDIAGTPYNEQFF
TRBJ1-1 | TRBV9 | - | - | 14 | TGTGCCAGCAGCGTACTTGCCCGGGACACTGAAGCTTTCTTT | CASSVLARDTEAFF